This is a list of T cell receptor beta chains from one sample in a study of shared clonotypes between healthy human individuals. The table came from immunoSEQ multiplex PCR; TCRdb's copy has only in-frame clones and leaves some out. Of around 2.1 million clones in the sample, 85% to 95% were seen once. Sequenced input: naive CD8+ T cells from PBMCs. These receptors were taken from a man younger than 30 in good health. Some clones in this sample may be carry-over from other donors' samples. Both conserved end residues are part of each CDR3. The D gene is left open where the match is weak. Only some rows state a clone size, as once, few, many or a class for expanded clones.

d_call | clone_size | j_call | v_call | cdr3_length | cdr3_aa | cdr3_nt
TRBD1 | - | TRBJ1-5 | TRBV2 | 17 | CASRADRELSSDQPQHF | TGTGCCAGCAGAGCCGACAGGGAACTCTCGTCGGATCAGCCCCAGCATTTT
TRBD2 | - | TRBJ2-1 | TRBV27 | 16 | CASSPRAGSSYNEQFF | TGTGCCAGCTCCCCCCGAGCGGGAAGCTCCTACAATGAGCAGTTCTTC
TRBD2 | once | TRBJ2-1 | TRBV11-2 | 19 | CASSLQGNLAGKEYNEQFF | TGTGCCAGCAGCTTACAGGGGAATCTAGCGGGAAAGGAATACAATGAGCAGTTCTTC
- | - | TRBJ2-7 | TRBV7-9 | 13 | CASSLDSGYEQYF | TGTGCCAGCAGCTTAGATTCTGGATACGAGCAGTACTTC
TRBD1 | - | TRBJ1-1 | TRBV7-9 | 14 | CASSLRDREPEAFF | TGTGCCAGCAGCTTACGGGACAGGGAGCCTGAAGCTTTCTTT
- | - | TRBJ2-2 | TRBV6-1 | 14 | CASIGEVGTGELFF | TGTGCCAGCATCGGAGAGGTTGGCACCGGGGAGCTGTTTTTT
- | once | TRBJ2-7 | TRBV10-1 | 11 | CASSEGGEQYF | TGCGCCAGCAGTGAGGGCGGAGAGCAGTACTTC
TRBD1 | - | TRBJ1-2 | TRBV5-4 | 12 | CASNRGPYDYTF | TGTGCCAGCAACAGGGGGCCCTATGACTACACCTTC
- | - | TRBJ2-1 | TRBV5-8 | 16 | CASRRRGADHYNEQFF | TGTGCCAGCAGACGGAGGGGGGCAGACCACTACAATGAGCAGTTCTTC
TRBD1 | - | TRBJ1-3 | TRBV15 | 15 | CATSRVDRDRNTIYF | TGTGCCACCAGCAGAGTGGACAGGGACCGAAACACCATATATTTT
TRBD2 | - | TRBJ2-7 | TRBV5-4 | 17 | CASSSELAGVPSYEQYF | TGTGCCAGCAGCTCGGAGCTAGCGGGAGTCCCTTCCTACGAGCAGTACTTC
- | once | TRBJ1-3 | TRBV9 | 16 | CASSARQVLSGNTIYF | TGTGCCAGCAGCGCCCGCCAGGTGCTCTCTGGAAACACCATATATTTT
TRBD1 | - | TRBJ1-1 | TRBV11-2 | 16 | CASSLYYRQGDTEAFF | TGTGCCAGCAGCTTATATTACAGACAGGGGGACACTGAAGCTTTCTTT
TRBD2 | - | TRBJ2-5 | TRBV4-3 | 13 | CASSRTSRETQYF | TGCGCCAGCAGCCGGACTAGCAGAGAGACCCAGTACTTC
- | - | TRBJ2-1 | TRBV9 | 14 | CASSVAGANNEQFF | TGTGCCAGCAGCGTAGCTGGTGCCAACAATGAGCAGTTCTTC
TRBD2 | - | TRBJ2-1 | TRBV27 | 16 | CASSPFWTSGSGEQFF | TGTGCCAGCAGTCCTTTCTGGACTAGCGGGAGCGGTGAGCAGTTCTTC
- | - | TRBJ2-1 | TRBV4-3 | 13 | CASSQGLGNEQFF | TGCGCCAGCAGCCAAGGACTCGGCAATGAGCAGTTCTTC
TRBD2 | - | TRBJ2-3 | TRBV25-1 | 16 | CASRGPSGPHTDTQYF | TGTGCCAGCAGGGGGCCTAGCGGACCGCATACAGATACGCAGTATTTT
- | - | TRBJ1-1 | TRBV6-4 | 14 | CASSVDSLNTEAFF | TGTGCCAGCAGTGTGGACAGCTTGAACACTGAAGCTTTCTTT
TRBD2 | - | TRBJ2-7 | TRBV7-2 | 15 | CASSLATSGIYEQYF | TGTGCCAGCAGCTTAGCGACTAGCGGGATCTACGAGCAGTACTTC
- | - | TRBJ2-4 | TRBV7-2 | 20 | CASSLATPGDISLAKNIQYF | TGTGCCAGCAGCTTAGCTACTCCAGGAGACATTTCCCTAGCCAAAAACATTCAGTACTTC
- | - | TRBJ2-3 | TRBV19 | 14 | CASNALSSTDTQYF | TGTGCCAGTAATGCTCTCTCTAGCACAGATACGCAGTATTTT
- | - | TRBJ1-1 | TRBV19 | 12 | CASSLRGTEAFF | TGTGCCAGTAGTTTAAGGGGAACTGAAGCTTTCTTT
- | - | TRBJ2-1 | TRBV7-2 | 14 | CASSTPEVYNEQFF | TGTGCCAGCAGCACACCCGAAGTATACAATGAGCAGTTCTTC
TRBD2 | once | TRBJ2-1 | TRBV2 | 15 | CASRLLAGDVDEQFF | TGTGCCAGCAGATTACTAGCGGGAGATGTGGATGAGCAGTTCTTC
TRBD1 | - | TRBJ1-1 | TRBV30 | 18 | CAWSEYMTGNGGTDEAFF | TGTGCCTGGAGTGAGTATATGACAGGGAATGGGGGGACGGATGAAGCTTTCTTT
- | - | TRBJ2-7 | TRBV4-1 | 15 | CASSQAIRTTYEQYF | TGCGCCAGCAGCCAAGCAATCAGAACTACCTACGAGCAGTACTTC
TRBD2 | - | TRBJ2-7 | TRBV11-2 | 19 | CASSLVGTSGRAGNYEQYF | TGTGCCAGCAGCTTAGTCGGGACTAGCGGGAGGGCCGGGAACTACGAGCAGTACTTC
- | once | TRBJ2-1 | TRBV11-2 | 11 | CASIVRAQQFF | TGTGCCAGCATTGTTAGGGCGCAGCAGTTCTTC
- | - | TRBJ2-4 | TRBV6-6 | 14 | CASGYREPKNIQYF | TGTGCCAGCGGCTACAGAGAACCCAAAAACATTCAGTACTTC
TRBD1 | - | TRBJ1-3 | TRBV28 | 14 | CASSPGQPGNTIYF | TGTGCCAGCAGTCCGGGACAGCCAGGAAACACCATATATTTT
- | - | TRBJ1-1 | TRBV29-1 | 13 | CSVKGGANTEAFF | TGCAGCGTTAAAGGGGGGGCGAACACTGAAGCTTTCTTT
TRBD2 | - | TRBJ2-1 | TRBV7-9 | 12 | CASSPRGDEQFF | TGTGCCAGCAGCCCCCGGGGGGATGAGCAGTTCTTC
TRBD1 | - | TRBJ1-2 | TRBV15 | 18 | CATSRDLDRGPANYGYTF | TGTGCCACCAGCAGAGATCTTGACAGGGGGCCGGCTAACTATGGCTACACCTTC
- | - | TRBJ1-1 | TRBV18 | 15 | CASSPLGSLNTEAFF | TGTGCCAGCTCACCTCTGGGGAGCTTGAACACTGAAGCTTTCTTT
TRBD2 | once | TRBJ2-1 | TRBV4-2 | 16 | CASSHPGLAVGNEQFF | TGTGCCAGCAGCCATCCGGGACTAGCGGTTGGGAATGAGCAGTTCTTC
- | - | TRBJ2-5 | TRBV5-6 | 14 | CASSFGRYQETQYF | TGTGCCAGCAGCTTTGGACGGTACCAAGAGACCCAGTACTTC
- | - | TRBJ2-3 | TRBV29-1 | 10 | CSVEDWDAYF | TGCAGCGTTGAAGATTGGGATGCGTATTTT
TRBD1 | - | TRBJ1-2 | TRBV27 | 15 | CASSYGSTGGDGYTF | TGTGCCAGCAGTTACGGATCCACAGGGGGAGATGGCTACACCTTC
TRBD2 | - | TRBJ2-3 | TRBV7-6 | 19 | CASSLGNYGTSGRGHTQYF | TGTGCCAGCAGCTTAGGTAACTATGGGACTAGCGGGAGAGGACATACGCAGTATTTT
- | - | TRBJ2-1 | TRBV6-5 | 16 | CASSYPAGGAYNEQFF | TGTGCCAGCAGTTACCCGGCAGGGGGGGCCTACAATGAGCAGTTCTTC
- | - | TRBJ1-3 | TRBV5-6 | 13 | CASSLGSGNTIYF | TGTGCCAGCAGCTTGGGCAGCGGAAACACCATATATTTT
- | - | TRBJ2-6 | TRBV27 | 17 | CASSLRSGSSGANVLTF | TGTGCCAGCAGTTTAAGGTCGGGAAGCTCTGGGGCCAACGTCCTGACTTTC
TRBD1 | - | TRBJ2-7 | TRBV7-9 | 16 | CASSPFPQGVTYEQYF | TGTGCCAGCAGCCCCTTCCCTCAGGGGGTAACCTACGAGCAGTACTTC
TRBD1 | - | TRBJ2-1 | TRBV18 | 16 | CASSPIGQGRYNEQFF | TGTGCCAGCTCACCAATTGGACAGGGGCGCTACAATGAGCAGTTCTTC
- | - | TRBJ1-2 | TRBV25-1 | 14 | CASSEWGEDYGYTF | TGTGCCAGCAGTGAATGGGGTGAGGACTATGGCTACACCTTC
- | - | TRBJ2-5 | TRBV28 | 17 | CASSLMAGGSVLETQYF | TGTGCCAGCAGTTTAATGGCAGGGGGGTCAGTCTTAGAGACCCAGTACTTC
TRBD1 | - | TRBJ2-2 | TRBV7-3 | 16 | CASSPVGTENTGELFF | TGTGCCAGCAGCCCCGTCGGGACAGAGAACACCGGGGAGCTGTTTTTT
TRBD1 | - | TRBJ2-5 | TRBV5-6 | 16 | CASSKPGQGDQETQYF | TGTGCCAGCAGCAAACCGGGACAGGGGGACCAAGAGACCCAGTACTTC
- | - | TRBJ2-5 | TRBV28 | 16 | CASRSFFRDFQETQYF | TGTGCCAGCAGATCCTTCTTCCGGGATTTCCAAGAGACCCAGTACTTC
- | - | TRBJ1-2 | TRBV29-1 | 14 | CSVKSTANRYGYTF | TGCAGCGTCAAATCGACAGCAAACCGCTATGGCTACACCTTC
- | - | TRBJ2-7 | TRBV5-1 | 14 | CASSLGDASYEQYF | TGCGCCAGCAGCTTGGGGGACGCCTCCTACGAGCAGTACTTC
- | - | TRBJ1-5 | TRBV19 | 15 | CASSIPPPGAQPQHF | TGTGCCAGTAGTATCCCCCCGCCGGGGGCCCAGCCCCAGCATTTT
- | - | TRBJ1-1 | TRBV29-1 | 12 | CSGTQGYTEAFF | TGCAGCGGCACACAGGGTTACACTGAAGCTTTCTTT
- | - | TRBJ2-7 | TRBV4-1 | 15 | CASSPQDRAAYEQYF | TGCGCCAGCAGCCCACAAGACAGAGCAGCCTACGAGCAGTACTTC
- | - | TRBJ1-1 | TRBV4-1 | 16 | CASSQDWGGTNTEAFF | TGCGCCAGCAGCCAAGATTGGGGGGGAACGAACACTGAAGCTTTCTTT
- | - | TRBJ2-7 | TRBV9 | 15 | CASSATPGPHGEQYF | TGTGCCAGCAGCGCTACACCGGGCCCGCATGGGGAGCAGTACTTC
- | - | TRBJ1-2 | TRBV15 | 18 | CATSRDSYLGPGPYGYTF | TGTGCCACCAGCAGAGATTCTTATTTGGGGCCGGGCCCCTATGGCTACACCTTC
- | - | TRBJ2-7 | TRBV11-1 | 13 | CASTWGHSYEQYF | TGTGCCAGCACCTGGGGACATTCCTACGAGCAGTACTTC